This paragraph covers one T cell receptor beta chain sequence. The target antigen is unknown. The same CDR3 also results from other DNA sequences found in this sample. This record belongs to a study of shared clonotypes between healthy human individuals. Study-level points and caveats: The authors sampled blood alone, and tissue repertoires likely differ.

Sequencing used immunoSEQ multiplex PCR; TCRdb keeps in-frame clones, though not all of them. This sample has approximately 2,000,000 clones, with approximately 92% found just once. The V gene's germline CDR1 is SQVTM and CDR2 ANQGSEA. The CDR3 extends over 9 amino acids. Trimming removed 4 bases at V and 8 bases at J, with 5 bases between. Terminally differentiated effector memory CD45RA+ cells were left out of the naive CD8 fraction, which was CD45RO-negative and positively selected for CCR7. The V call is TRBV29-1, the J call TRBJ1-2, with a possible D match to TRBD1 (5 bases). The sample consisted of naive CD8+ T cells from PBMCs. The sequence was obtained from a man between 18 and 35 years old in good health. Some clones in this sample may be carry-over from other donors' samples. CDR3 DNA sequence: TGCAGCGTTGGGGGCGGCTACACCTTC. This encodes CSVGGGYTF.